These 15 T cell receptor beta chains came from one sample sequenced in a study of T-cell reconstitution after alpha-beta-depleted transplantation in children. Researchers prepared the TCRbeta library using unique molecular identifiers, the study reports. TCRdb reprocessed the PCR reads with MiXCR, giving one entry per CDR3 protein. The repertoire consists of 60,000 to 80,000 distinct CDR3 sequences, with around 7.9% occurring once and the leading ten covering around 2.5%. The source material was PBMCs from the stem cell graft donor, sampled from the stem cell graft. All receptors come from a human donor who donated a stem cell graft to a child with acute lymphoblastic leukemia.

The chain uses TRBV5-5 and TRBJ1-5; no clear D. V lost 0 bases, J lost 2 bases, and 15 bases lay in between. The germline gives CDR1 SGHKS, CDR2 YYEKEE (reference sequence). The CDR3 is 17 residues long. This CDR3 reads CASSLASWMGGNQPQHF. CDR3 DNA sequence: TGTGCCAGCAGCTTGGCCTCTTGGATGGGTGGCAATCAGCCCCAGCATTTT.

The sample holds many counts of this clonotype. The rearrangement links TRBV2 to TRBJ1-1; tentatively, D is TRBD1 (6 bases). CDR1 is SNHLY and CDR2 is FYNNEI in the germline V gene. V was trimmed by 5 bases and J by 1 base, leaving 14 bases between them. The CDR3 runs 15 residues. The CDR3 is CASSKNGGGNTEAFF. CDR3 DNA sequence: TGTGCCAGCAGTAAGAACGGGGGCGGGAACACTGAAGCTTTCTTT.

In this sample, this clonotype turned up a few times. The gene calls are TRBV2 and TRBJ2-6; D unclear. The V gene lost 7 bases and the J gene lost 13 bases, with 14 bases spanning the gap. The CDR3 has 12 residues. Germline V gene sequence: CDR1 SNHLY, CDR2 FYNNEI. The CDR3, as DNA: TGTGCCAGCAACGTGGACCCCTCGGTCCTGACTTTC. This gives the protein CASNVDPSVLTF.

The V and J genes are TRBV24-1 and TRBJ2-5; 8 bases map to TRBD2. The CDR3 loop spans 17 amino acids. Germline V gene lookup returns CDR1 KGHDR and CDR2 SFDVKD. V lost 4 bases to trimming and J lost 2 bases; unmatched junction nucleotides: 11. The CDR3 is CATSDPGGGSGQETQYF. The CDR3 DNA sequence: TGTGCCACCAGTGACCCCGGGGGGGGCTCAGGTCAAGAGACCCAGTACTTC.

This chain connects TRBV7-8 to TRBJ1-1; 9 nucleotides align to TRBD1. Per the germline V gene, CDR1 is SGHVS and CDR2 is FQNEAQ. The CDR3 runs 15 residues. V was clipped by 4 bases and J by 3 bases; unmatched bases: 6. The CDR3 DNA reads as TGTGCCAGCAGCTCACAGGGGGCCGGTTACACTGAAGCTTTCTTT. It encodes CASSSQGAGYTEAFF.

This chain joins TRBV7-8 and TRBJ1-6; 9 bases are a match to TRBD1. V trimming: 5 bases; J trimming: 10 bases; junction bases outside the gene matches: 15. CDR1 and CDR2 from the germline V gene are SGHVS and FQNEAQ. The CDR3 runs 17 residues. The CDR3 is CASSARIPGQGTSPLHF. CDR3 bases: TGTGCCAGCAGCGCAAGAATACCGGGACAGGGTACCTCACCCCTCCACTTT.

This clonotype showed up many times. This chain joins TRBV18 and TRBJ1-5; 8 positions match TRBD1. Trimming at V came to 2 bases and at J to 0 bases, leaving 6 bases not matched to a gene. This CDR3 has 17 residues. In germline, CDR1 is KGHSH, CDR2 LQKENI. The CDR3 sequence: CASSPGQGLGSNQPQHF. DNA for the CDR3: TGTGCCAGCTCACCAGGACAGGGATTGGGTAGCAATCAGCCCCAGCATTTT.

This clonotype was picked up a small number of times. The V gene is TRBV7-2, the J gene TRBJ1-1; D is undetermined. V was shortened by 5 bases and J by 1 base, with 17 bases between the two germline ends. The CDR3 spans 16 residues. CDR1 SGHTA and CDR2 FQGNSA come from the germline V gene. Here the CDR3 DNA reads TGTGCCAGCAGCCGGCGTCGAGGAGCAGGGAACACTGAAGCTTTCTTT. Translation: CASSRRRGAGNTEAFF.

This clonotype has a count of ten or more. This CDR3 reads CASSEGDRGADTQYF. Here the CDR3 DNA reads TGTGCCAGCAGTGAAGGGGACAGGGGCGCGGATACGCAGTATTTT. J is TRBJ2-3 and V is TRBV6-4; TRBD1 agrees at 10 bases. The CDR3 totals 15 residues. V lost 3 bases and J lost 6; bases outside the gene matches: 6. Germline V gene lookup returns CDR1 MRHNA and CDR2 SNTAGT.

The V and J genes are TRBV5-1 and TRBJ2-2, with 10 bases aligning to TRBD1. CDR3 size: 16 residues. The junction had 5 bases not matched to a gene; V was cut back by 2 bases and J by 4 bases. Per the germline V gene, CDR1 is SGHRS and CDR2 is YFSETQ. CDR3 protein: CASSFSGTGVTGELFF. The CDR3 DNA follows: TGCGCCAGCAGCTTTTCCGGGACAGGGGTCACCGGGGAGCTGTTTTTT.

This clonotype was seen repeatedly, ten times or more. The chain is built from TRBV24-1 and TRBJ2-1; 10 bases line up with TRBD1. There are 14 residues in the CDR3. The germline V gene has CDR1 KGHDR and CDR2 SFDVKD. V gave up 8 bases and J gave up 2 bases; unmatched junction bases: 2. The CDR3 sequence is CATKGTGAYNEQFF. The CDR3 coding sequence is TGTGCCACCAAGGGGACAGGGGCCTACAATGAGCAGTTCTTC.

This clonotype has at least ten counts. The chain has TRBV27 and TRBJ1-1, with TRBD1 matching 8 bases. V dropped 5 bases and J dropped 1; count of bases not matched to a gene: 3. The CDR3 sequence is 14 residues long. Germline CDR1 is MNHEY and CDR2 is SMNVEV (reference sequence). The CDR3 sequence: CASSPDRANTEAFF. The CDR3 bases are TGTGCCAGCAGTCCGGACAGGGCGAACACTGAAGCTTTCTTT.

Ten or more counts support this clonotype. The chain couples TRBV12-3 or TRBV12-4 to TRBJ1-5; TRBD1 is a possible D gene (5 bases). Trimming took 6 bases from V and 7 from J, leaving 10 bases between them. This CDR3 has 12 residues. The CDR3 nucleotides read TGTGCCAGCAGGGGGGGGTCCCAGCCCCAGCATTTT. Translating gives CASRGGSQPQHF.

This clonotype was picked up many times. The chain has TRBV29-1 and TRBJ2-7; D unclear. The CDR3 is 8 amino acids. Trimming stripped 1 base from V and 12 bases from J, with 4 bases between. Germline loops: CDR1 SQVTM, CDR2 ANQGSEA. The CDR3 is CSVEGGYF. DNA for the CDR3: TGCAGCGTTGAAGGAGGGTACTTC.

There are many counts of this clonotype. The J gene is TRBJ1-2, the V gene TRBV3-1, with 7 bases matching TRBD1. The CDR3 is 13 residues long. V lost 1 base to trimming and J lost 7 bases; unmatched junction nucleotides: 3. Germline-derived CDR1 and CDR2 are LGHDT and YNNKEL (reference sequence). CDR3 DNA: TGTGCCAGCAGCCAAGGACAGGGTCCTGGCTACACCTTC. Protein: CASSQGQGPGYTF.